The clone carrying this TCR beta chain was counted many times. Lactation, pregnancy, other autoimmune disease or uncontrolled infection led to exclusion of patients. It was RNA transcripts that yielded the amplified TCR beta CDR3 regions. An initial round of RT-PCR targeting the TCR CDR3 relied on the HTBI primer set. MiXCR, applied by TCRdb to the multiplex PCR reads, yields one record per CDR3 protein. This sample has 640,000 or so distinct CDR3 sequences, with roughly 14% found just once. The V gene's germline CDR1 is LNHDA and CDR2 SQIVND (reference sequence). The trim removed 3 bases at V and 5 bases at J, leaving 7 bases unmatched. CDR3 length equals 14 residues. The sample originates from a study of T cells in Graves' hyperthyroidism and ophthalmopathy.

Specimen: blood. J is TRBJ2-7 and V is TRBV19, with TRBD2 matching 7 bases. This sequence was found in a woman aged 40 to 49 with Graves' ophthalmopathy. This CDR3 is CASSMLAGDDEQYF. DNA for the CDR3: TGTGCCAGTAGTATGCTGGCGGGGGACGACGAGCAGTACTTC.